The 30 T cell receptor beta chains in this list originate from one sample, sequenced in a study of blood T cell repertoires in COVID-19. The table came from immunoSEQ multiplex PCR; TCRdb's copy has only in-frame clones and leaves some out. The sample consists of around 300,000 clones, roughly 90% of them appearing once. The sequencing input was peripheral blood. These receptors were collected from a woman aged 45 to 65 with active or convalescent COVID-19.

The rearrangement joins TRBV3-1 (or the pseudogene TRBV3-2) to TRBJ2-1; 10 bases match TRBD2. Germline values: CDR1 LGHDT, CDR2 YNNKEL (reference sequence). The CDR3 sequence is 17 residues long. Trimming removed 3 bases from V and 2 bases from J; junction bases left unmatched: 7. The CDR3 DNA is TGTGCCAGCAGCCATCCACCCGGGACTAGCGCCTACAATGAGCAGTTCTTC. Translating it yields CASSHPPGTSAYNEQFF.

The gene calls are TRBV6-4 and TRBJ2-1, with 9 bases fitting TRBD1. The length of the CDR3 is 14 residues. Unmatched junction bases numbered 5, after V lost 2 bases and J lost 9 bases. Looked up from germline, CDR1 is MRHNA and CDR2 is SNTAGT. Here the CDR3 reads CASSDPDRGGEQFF. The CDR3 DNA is TGTGCCAGCAGTGACCCGGACAGGGGAGGTGAGCAGTTCTTC.

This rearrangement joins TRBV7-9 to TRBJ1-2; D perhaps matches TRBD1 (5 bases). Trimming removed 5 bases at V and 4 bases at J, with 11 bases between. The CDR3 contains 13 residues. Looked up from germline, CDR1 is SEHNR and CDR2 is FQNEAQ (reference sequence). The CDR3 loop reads CASSPGQVYGYTF. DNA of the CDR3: TGTGCCAGCAGCCCCGGACAAGTCTATGGCTACACCTTC.

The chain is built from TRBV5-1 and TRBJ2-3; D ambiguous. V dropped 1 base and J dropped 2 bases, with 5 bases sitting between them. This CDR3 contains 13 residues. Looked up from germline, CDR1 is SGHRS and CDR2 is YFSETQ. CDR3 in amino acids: CASSLFNTDTQYF. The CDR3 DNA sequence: TGCGCCAGCAGCTTGTTTAACACAGATACGCAGTATTTT.

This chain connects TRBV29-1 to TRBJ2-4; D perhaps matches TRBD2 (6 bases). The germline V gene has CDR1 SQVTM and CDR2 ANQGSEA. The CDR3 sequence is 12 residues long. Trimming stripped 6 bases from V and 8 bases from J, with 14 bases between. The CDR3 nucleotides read TGCAGCGTCAACTTCAGGGAGGACATTCAGTACTTC. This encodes CSVNFREDIQYF.

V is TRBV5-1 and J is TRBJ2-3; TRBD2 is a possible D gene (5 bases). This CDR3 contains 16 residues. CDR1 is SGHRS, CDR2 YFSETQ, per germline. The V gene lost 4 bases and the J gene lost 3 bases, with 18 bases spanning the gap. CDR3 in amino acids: CASSPPESGGTDTQYF. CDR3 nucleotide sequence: TGCGCCAGCAGCCCCCCAGAAAGCGGTGGGACAGATACGCAGTATTTT.

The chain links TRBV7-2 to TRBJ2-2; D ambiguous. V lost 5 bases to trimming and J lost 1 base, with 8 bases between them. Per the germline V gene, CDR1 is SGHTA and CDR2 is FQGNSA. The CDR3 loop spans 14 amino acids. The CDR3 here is CASSLPVNTGELFF. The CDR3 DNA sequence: TGTGCCAGCAGCCTCCCCGTGAACACCGGGGAGCTGTTTTTT.

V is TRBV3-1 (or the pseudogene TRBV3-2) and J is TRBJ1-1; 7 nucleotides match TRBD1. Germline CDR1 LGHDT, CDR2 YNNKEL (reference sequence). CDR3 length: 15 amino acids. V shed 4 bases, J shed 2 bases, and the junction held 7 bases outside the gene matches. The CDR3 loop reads CASSLSGGGNTEAFF. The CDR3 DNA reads TGTGCCAGCAGCCTTTCTGGAGGGGGCAACACTGAAGCTTTCTTT.

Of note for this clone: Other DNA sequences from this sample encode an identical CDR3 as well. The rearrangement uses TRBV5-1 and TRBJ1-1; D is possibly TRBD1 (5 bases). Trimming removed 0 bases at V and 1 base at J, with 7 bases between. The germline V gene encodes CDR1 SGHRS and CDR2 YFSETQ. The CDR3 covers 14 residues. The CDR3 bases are TGCGCCAGCAGCTTGGAAGGGGCGAACACTGAAGCTTTCTTT. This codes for CASSLEGANTEAFF.

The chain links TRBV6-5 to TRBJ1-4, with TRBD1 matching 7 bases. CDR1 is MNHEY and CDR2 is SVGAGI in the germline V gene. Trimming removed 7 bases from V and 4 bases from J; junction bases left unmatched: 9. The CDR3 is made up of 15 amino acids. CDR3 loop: CASTRDRDSNEKLFF. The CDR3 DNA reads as TGTGCCAGCACTAGAGACCGGGACAGTAATGAAAAACTGTTTTTT.

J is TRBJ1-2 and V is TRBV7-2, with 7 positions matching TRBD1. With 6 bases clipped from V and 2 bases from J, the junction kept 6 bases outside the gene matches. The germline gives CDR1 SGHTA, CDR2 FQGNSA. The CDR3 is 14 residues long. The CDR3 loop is CASSRQGSNYGYTF. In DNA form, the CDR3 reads TGTGCCAGCAGTAGACAGGGCTCAAACTATGGCTACACCTTC.

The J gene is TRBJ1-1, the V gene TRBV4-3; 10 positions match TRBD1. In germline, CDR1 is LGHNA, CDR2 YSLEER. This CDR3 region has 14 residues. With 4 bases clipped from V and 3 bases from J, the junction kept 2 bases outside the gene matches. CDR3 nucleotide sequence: TGCGCCAGCAGCCGGACAGGGGGGGACACTGAAGCTTTCTTT. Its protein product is CASSRTGGDTEAFF.

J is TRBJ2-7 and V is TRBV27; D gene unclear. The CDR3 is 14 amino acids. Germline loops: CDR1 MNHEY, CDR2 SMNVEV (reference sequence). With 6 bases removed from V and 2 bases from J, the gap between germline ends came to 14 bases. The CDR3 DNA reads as TGTGCCAGCAGCCTCGCGTACTCCCCCTACGAGCAGTACTTC. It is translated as CASSLAYSPYEQYF.

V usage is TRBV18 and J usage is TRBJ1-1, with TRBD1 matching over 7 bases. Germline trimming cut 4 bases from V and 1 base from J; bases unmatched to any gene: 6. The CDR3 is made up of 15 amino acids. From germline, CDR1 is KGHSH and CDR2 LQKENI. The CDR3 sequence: CASSLRQGPNTEAFF. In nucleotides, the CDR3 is TGTGCCAGCTCACTTAGACAGGGCCCGAACACTGAAGCTTTCTTT.

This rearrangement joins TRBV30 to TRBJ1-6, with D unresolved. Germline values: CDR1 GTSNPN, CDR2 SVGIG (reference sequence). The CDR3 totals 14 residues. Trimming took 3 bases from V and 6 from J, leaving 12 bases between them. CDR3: CAWRDRVPNSPLHF. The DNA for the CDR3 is TGTGCCTGGAGAGATCGAGTTCCTAATTCACCCCTCCACTTT.

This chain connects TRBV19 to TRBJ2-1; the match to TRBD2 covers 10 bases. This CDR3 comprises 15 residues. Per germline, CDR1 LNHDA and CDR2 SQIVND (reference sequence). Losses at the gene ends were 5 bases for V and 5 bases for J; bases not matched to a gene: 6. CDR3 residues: CASSLSSGGHNEQFF. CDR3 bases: TGTGCCAGTAGTCTCTCTAGCGGGGGACACAATGAGCAGTTCTTC. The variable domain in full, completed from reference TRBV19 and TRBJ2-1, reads DGGITQSPKYLFRKEGQNVTLSCEQNLNHDAMYWYRQDPGQGLRLIYYSQIVNDFQKGDIAEGYSVSREKKESFPLTVTSAQKNPTAFYLCASSLSSGGHNEQFFGPGTRLTVL.

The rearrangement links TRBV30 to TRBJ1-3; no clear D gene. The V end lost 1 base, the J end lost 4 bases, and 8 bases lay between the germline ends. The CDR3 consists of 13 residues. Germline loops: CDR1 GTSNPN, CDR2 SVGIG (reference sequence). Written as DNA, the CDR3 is TGTGCCTGGAGTGGGGCCATCGGAAACACCATATATTTT. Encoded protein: CAWSGAIGNTIYF.

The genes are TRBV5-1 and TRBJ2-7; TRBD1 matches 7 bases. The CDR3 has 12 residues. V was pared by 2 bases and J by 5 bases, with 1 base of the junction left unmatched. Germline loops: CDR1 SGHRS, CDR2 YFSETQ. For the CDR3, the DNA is TGCGCCAGCAGCTTCACAGGGGACGAGCAGTACTTC. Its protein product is CASSFTGDEQYF. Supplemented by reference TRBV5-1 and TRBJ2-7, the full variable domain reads KAGVTQTPRYLIKTRGQQVTLSCSPISGHRSVSWYQQTPGQGLQFLFEYFSETQRNKGNFPGRFSGRQFSNSRSEMNVSTLELGDSALYLCASSFTGDEQYFGPGTRLTVT.

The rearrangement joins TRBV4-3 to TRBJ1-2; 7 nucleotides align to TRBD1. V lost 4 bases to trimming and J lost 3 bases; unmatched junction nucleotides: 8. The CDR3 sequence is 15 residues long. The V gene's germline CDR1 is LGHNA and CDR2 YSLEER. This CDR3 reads CASSPGQLFDYGYTF. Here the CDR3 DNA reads TGCGCCAGCAGCCCGGGACAGCTCTTTGACTATGGCTACACCTTC.

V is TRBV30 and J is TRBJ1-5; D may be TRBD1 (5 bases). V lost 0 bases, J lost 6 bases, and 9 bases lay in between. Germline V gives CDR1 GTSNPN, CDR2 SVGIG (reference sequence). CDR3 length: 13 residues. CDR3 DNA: TGTGCCTGGAGTGTCCAGGGCACTCAGCCCCAGCATTTT. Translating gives CAWSVQGTQPQHF.

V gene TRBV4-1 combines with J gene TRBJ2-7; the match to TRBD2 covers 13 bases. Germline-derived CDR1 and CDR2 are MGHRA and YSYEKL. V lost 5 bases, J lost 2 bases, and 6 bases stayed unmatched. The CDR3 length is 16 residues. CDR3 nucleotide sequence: TGCGCCAGCAGCGACGGACTAGCGGGGGACCCCTACGAGCAGTACTTC. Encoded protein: CASSDGLAGDPYEQYF.

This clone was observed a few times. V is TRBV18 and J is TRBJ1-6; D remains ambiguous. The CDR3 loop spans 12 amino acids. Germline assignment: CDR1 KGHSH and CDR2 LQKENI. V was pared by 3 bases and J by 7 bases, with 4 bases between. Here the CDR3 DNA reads TGTGCCAGCTCACCTCTAAATTCACCCCTCCACTTT. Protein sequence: CASSPLNSPLHF.

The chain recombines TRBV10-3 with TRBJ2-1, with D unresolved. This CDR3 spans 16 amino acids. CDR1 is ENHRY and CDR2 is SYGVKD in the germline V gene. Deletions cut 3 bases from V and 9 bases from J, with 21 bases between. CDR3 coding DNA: TGTGCCATCAGTGAAACCCCTTTGGGCTCAGGTGGTGAGCAGTTCTTC. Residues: CAISETPLGSGGEQFF.

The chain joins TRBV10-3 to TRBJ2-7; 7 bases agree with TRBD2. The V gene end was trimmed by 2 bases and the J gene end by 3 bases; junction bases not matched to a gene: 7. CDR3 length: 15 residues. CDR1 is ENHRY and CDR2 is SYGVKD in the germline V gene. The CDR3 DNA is TGTGCCATCAGTGAGGTGACGGGAGGACACTACGAGCAGTACTTC. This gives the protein CAISEVTGGHYEQYF.

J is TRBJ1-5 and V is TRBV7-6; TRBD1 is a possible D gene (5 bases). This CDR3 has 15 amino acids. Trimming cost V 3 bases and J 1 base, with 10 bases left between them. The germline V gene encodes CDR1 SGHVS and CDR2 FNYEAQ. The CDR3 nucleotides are TGTGCCAGCAGCTTCGGACATTCAAGCAATCAGCCCCAGCATTTT. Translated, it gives CASSFGHSSNQPQHF.

CDR3 in amino acids: CASSFRGGATGELFF. In DNA form, the CDR3 reads TGTGCCAGCAGCTTTCGCGGGGGGGCAACCGGGGAGCTGTTTTTT. The V gene is TRBV5-6, the J gene TRBJ2-2; TRBD2 agrees at 9 bases. The CDR3 runs to 15 residues. Germline-derived CDR1 and CDR2 are SGHDT and YYEEEE. V lost 2 bases and J lost 5; bases outside the gene matches: 4.

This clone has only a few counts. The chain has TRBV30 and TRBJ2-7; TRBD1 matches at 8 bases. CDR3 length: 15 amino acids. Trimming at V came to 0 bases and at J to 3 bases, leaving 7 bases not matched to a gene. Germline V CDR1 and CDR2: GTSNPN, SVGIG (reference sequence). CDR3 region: CAWSVWTGTYYEQYF. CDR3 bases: TGTGCCTGGAGTGTTTGGACAGGGACTTACTACGAGCAGTACTTC.

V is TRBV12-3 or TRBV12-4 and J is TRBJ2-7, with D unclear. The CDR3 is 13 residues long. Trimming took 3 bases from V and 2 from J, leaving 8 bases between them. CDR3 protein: CASSFPPAYEQYF. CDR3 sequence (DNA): TGTGCCAGCAGTTTCCCCCCGGCCTACGAGCAGTACTTC.

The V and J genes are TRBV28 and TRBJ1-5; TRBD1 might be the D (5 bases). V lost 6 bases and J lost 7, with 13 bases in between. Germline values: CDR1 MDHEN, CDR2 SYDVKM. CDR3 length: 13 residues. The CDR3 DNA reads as TGTGCCAGCAGGCGGGGCGCCGGGCAGCCCCAGCATTTT. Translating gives CASRRGAGQPQHF.

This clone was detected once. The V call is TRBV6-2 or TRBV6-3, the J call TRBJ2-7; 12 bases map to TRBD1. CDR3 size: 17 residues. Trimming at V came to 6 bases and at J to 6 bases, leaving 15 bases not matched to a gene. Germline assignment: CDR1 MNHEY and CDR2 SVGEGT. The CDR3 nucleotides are TGTGCCAGCAGCAGGGGACAGGGGGCGAAAATCTCCGGCGAGCAGTACTTC. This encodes CASSRGQGAKISGEQYF.